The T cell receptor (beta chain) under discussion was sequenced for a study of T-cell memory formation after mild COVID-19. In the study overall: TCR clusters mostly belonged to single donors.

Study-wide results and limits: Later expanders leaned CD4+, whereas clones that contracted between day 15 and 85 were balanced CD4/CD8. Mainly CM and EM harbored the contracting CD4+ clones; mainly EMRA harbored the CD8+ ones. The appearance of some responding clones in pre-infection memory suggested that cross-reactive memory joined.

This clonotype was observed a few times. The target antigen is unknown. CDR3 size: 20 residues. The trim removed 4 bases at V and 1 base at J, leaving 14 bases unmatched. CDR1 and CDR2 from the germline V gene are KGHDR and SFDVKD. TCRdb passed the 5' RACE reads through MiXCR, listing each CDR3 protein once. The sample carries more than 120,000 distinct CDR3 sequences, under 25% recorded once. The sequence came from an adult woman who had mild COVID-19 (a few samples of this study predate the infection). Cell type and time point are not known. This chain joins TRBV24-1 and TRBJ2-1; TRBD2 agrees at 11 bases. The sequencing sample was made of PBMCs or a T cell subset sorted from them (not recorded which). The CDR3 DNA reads TGTGCCACCAGTGACTCCACTAGATCTAGCGGGGGGTTTTCCTACAATGAGCAGTTCTTC. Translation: CATSDSTRSSGGFSYNEQFF.